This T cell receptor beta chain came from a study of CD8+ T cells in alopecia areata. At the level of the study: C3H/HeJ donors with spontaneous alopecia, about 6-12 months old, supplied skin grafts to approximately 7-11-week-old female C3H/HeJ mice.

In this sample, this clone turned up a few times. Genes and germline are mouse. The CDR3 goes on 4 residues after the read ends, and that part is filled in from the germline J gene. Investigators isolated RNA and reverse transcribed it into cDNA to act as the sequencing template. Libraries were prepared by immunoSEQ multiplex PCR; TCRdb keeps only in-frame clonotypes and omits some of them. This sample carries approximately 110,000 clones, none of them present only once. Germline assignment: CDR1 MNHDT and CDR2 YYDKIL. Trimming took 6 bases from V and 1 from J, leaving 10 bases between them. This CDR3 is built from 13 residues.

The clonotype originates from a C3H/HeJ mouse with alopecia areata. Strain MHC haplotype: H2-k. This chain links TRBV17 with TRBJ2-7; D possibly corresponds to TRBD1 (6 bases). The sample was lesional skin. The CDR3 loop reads CASRRDTSYEQYF. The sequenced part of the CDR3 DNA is TGTGCTAGCAGGCGGGACACTTCCTAT. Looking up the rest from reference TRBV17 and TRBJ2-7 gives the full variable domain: DTTVKQNPRYKLARVGKPVNLICSQTMNHDTMYWYQKKPNQAPKLLLFYYDKILNREADTFEKFQSSRPNNSFCSLYIGSAGLEYSAMYLCASRRDTSYEQYFGPGTRLTVL.